The rows below give T cell receptor beta chains drawn from one sample of a study of vaccination and CD4 T cells after COVID-19. TCRdb re-derived calls from the PCR reads in MiXCR, one entry per CDR3 protein. The sample has 14,000 to 15,000 distinct CDR3 sequences, 40% to 60% seen once; the top ten hold 14%. No antigen has been assigned to these receptors. Sequenced sample: CD4+ T cells from blood, cultured in vitro. Receptors were obtained from a human donor who had recovered from COVID-19. The CDR3 runs from the conserved cysteine through the conserved F or W. D genes are given only for firm matches. The listing skips clone size in some rows; elsewhere it reads once, few, many or a size class.

d_gene	v_gene	j_gene	abundance	CDR3nt	CDR3aa
.	TRBV10-3	TRBJ2-1	.	TGTGCCATCAGTGTCGGTGACAGGGAGGCGGATGAGCAGTTCTTC	CAISVGDREADEQFF
.	TRBV12-3/TRBV12-4	TRBJ1-1	.	TGTGCCAGCAGTGGTGAGAGGAACACTGAAGCTTTCTTT	CASSGERNTEAFF
.	TRBV20-1	TRBJ1-1	.	TGCAGTGCTAGGCGAGGGAGGAACACTGAAGCTTTCTTT	CSARRGRNTEAFF
TRBD1	TRBV7-9	TRBJ1-5	.	TGTGCCAGCAGCCCCGGGGGGGGACAGAATCAGCCCCAGCATTTT	CASSPGGGQNQPQHF
.	TRBV6-1	TRBJ2-7	.	TGTGCCAGCAGTGATTGGGAGTCCTACGAGCAGTACTTC	CASSDWESYEQYF
.	TRBV12-3/TRBV12-4	TRBJ1-5	once	TGTGCCAGCAGCTTAGCCTCTAGGGGCAATCAGCCCCAGCATTTT	CASSLASRGNQPQHF
.	TRBV5-1	TRBJ2-2	.	TGCGCCAGCAGCTTGGCGGGCTCGACAACCGGGGAGCTGTTTTTT	CASSLAGSTTGELFF
.	TRBV30	TRBJ1-1	.	TGTGCCTGGAGTCGTACAAGGGGGGGTGCGTTGACTGAAGCTTTCTTT	CAWSRTRGGALTEAFF
.	TRBV6-1	TRBJ1-3	.	TGTGCCACCTCAAGGGGGGGCTCTGGAAACACCATATATTTT	CATSRGGSGNTIYF
.	TRBV5-1	TRBJ1-1	.	TGCGCCAGCAGCTCCTTAGGACCGAGGACTGAAGCTTTCTTT	CASSSLGPRTEAFF
.	TRBV6-1	TRBJ1-6	.	TGTGCCAGCAGGTCGGATTCGGGCAATTCACCCCTCCACTTT	CASRSDSGNSPLHF
.	TRBV6-1	TRBJ2-7	.	TGTGCCAGCAGTACCCGAGCTAGCGTCTACGAGCAGTACTTC	CASSTRASVYEQYF
.	TRBV16	TRBJ2-2	.	TGTGCCAGCAGCCCGCGGAATACCGGGGAGCTGTTTTTT	CASSPRNTGELFF
TRBD1	TRBV11-3	TRBJ2-7	few	TGTGCCAGCAGCTCGGGACAGGCCTGGTCCTACGAGCAGTACTTC	CASSSGQAWSYEQYF